This entry lists 14 T cell receptor beta chains sequenced from one sample in a study of blood T cells in healthy people across ages. Primers used in a second PCR of about 7 to 12 cycles were a sample-barcoded 5' primer and a J-beta primer mix. In TCRdb, the 5' RACE reads were re-called with MiXCR into one record per CDR3 protein. This sample has approximately 850,000 distinct CDR3 sequences, with under 45% found just once. Sequencing was carried out using blood. These receptors were collected from a man aged 60-69 years in good health.

This clonotype came up a few times. The chain is built from TRBV6-2 or TRBV6-3 and TRBJ2-7; D possibly corresponds to TRBD1 (6 bases). Germline values: CDR1 MNHEY, CDR2 SVGEGT. This CDR3 spans 16 amino acids. Trimming stripped 7 bases from V and 2 bases from J, with 21 bases between. The CDR3 region is CASTPIQGLLAYEQYF. The DNA of the CDR3 is TGTGCCAGCACTCCCATTCAGGGGCTCCTCGCCTACGAGCAGTACTTC.

This clonotype has just a few counts. The V call is TRBV12-3 or TRBV12-4, the J call TRBJ2-5; TRBD1 matches at 11 bases. The V gene end was trimmed by 2 bases and the J gene end by 6 bases; junction bases not matched to a gene: 5. This CDR3 has 15 amino acids. The CDR3 nucleotides read TGTGCCAGCAGTTTACTTGGACAGGGGGCGAAGACCCAGTACTTC. The encoded protein is CASSLLGQGAKTQYF.

This clonotype has a handful of counts. The chain combines TRBV7-9 with TRBJ2-5; the match to TRBD2 covers 8 bases. Trimming at V came to 5 bases and at J to 5 bases, leaving 7 bases not matched to a gene. CDR3 length equals 14 residues. CDR1 is SEHNR and CDR2 is FQNEAQ in the germline V gene (reference sequence). CDR3 protein: CASSPGGKRETQYF. The CDR3 region has the DNA TGTGCCAGCAGCCCGGGAGGGAAACGGGAGACCCAGTACTTC. Full variable domain (remainder filled in from reference TRBV7-9 and TRBJ2-5): DTGVSQNPRHKITKRGQNVTFRCDPISEHNRLYWYRQTLGQGPEFLTYFQNEAQLEKSRLLSDRFSAERPKGSFSTLEIQRTEQGDSAMYLCASSPGGKRETQYFGPGTRLLVL.

The rearrangement links TRBV7-8 to TRBJ2-1; 10 bases agree with TRBD2. Unmatched junction bases numbered 7, after V lost 2 bases and J lost 9 bases. Germline CDR1 is SGHVS and CDR2 is FQNEAQ. CDR3 length equals 15 residues. CDR3 in DNA: TGTGCCAGCAGCTTATACCTAGCGGGGGTCCCTGAGCAGTTCTTC. It yields the protein CASSLYLAGVPEQFF.

The CDR3: CASRTHTSNQPQHF. In DNA form, the CDR3 reads TGTGCCAGCAGGACCCATACTAGCAATCAGCCCCAGCATTTT. The V gene is TRBV28, the J gene TRBJ1-5, with no clear D. Germline CDR1 is MDHEN and CDR2 is SYDVKM. V shed 6 bases and J shed 0 bases, with 9 bases lying between them. This CDR3 spans 14 amino acids.

The gene calls are TRBV10-3 and TRBJ2-3, with a tentative D call TRBD2 (5 bases). Trimming took 3 bases from V and 1 from J, leaving 11 bases between them. The CDR3 covers 15 residues. Germline CDR1 is ENHRY and CDR2 is SYGVKD. CDR3 protein: CAISESRGGTDTQYF. The DNA of the CDR3 is TGTGCCATCAGTGAATCCCGGGGAGGCACAGATACGCAGTATTTT.

The chain employs TRBV20-1 and TRBJ1-1, with D perhaps TRBD1 (5 bases). In germline, CDR1 is DFQATT, CDR2 SNEGSKA (reference sequence). The CDR3 loop spans 14 amino acids. V lost 0 bases and J 0 bases, leaving 8 bases between the germline ends. CDR3 nucleotides: TGCAGTGCTAGAGATTGGGGGTTGAACACTGAAGCTTTCTTT. It codes for CSARDWGLNTEAFF.

The chain links TRBV9 to TRBJ2-1; 14 nucleotides match TRBD2. CDR1 SGDLS and CDR2 YYNGEE come from the germline V gene. This CDR3 is 17 amino acids long. With 3 bases clipped from V and 7 bases from J, the junction kept 9 bases outside the gene matches. CDR3 protein: CASSGLAGGLGFNEQFF. Here the CDR3 DNA reads TGTGCCAGCAGCGGACTAGCGGGGGGGCTTGGATTTAATGAGCAGTTCTTC.

For the CDR3, the DNA is TGTGCCAGCACCCAAGACGGCTGGGGTAACTATGGCTACACCTTC. This encodes CASTQDGWGNYGYTF. The rearrangement links TRBV6-2 or TRBV6-3 to TRBJ1-2, with D hard to call. CDR1 is MNHEY, CDR2 SVGEGT, per germline. Trimming removed 7 bases from V and 1 base from J, with 16 bases in between. The CDR3 runs to 15 residues.

The chain combines TRBV5-6 with TRBJ2-4; TRBD1 aligns across 7 bases. CDR1 is SGHDT and CDR2 is YYEEEE in the germline V gene. After removal of 4 bases from V and 5 bases from J, the junction contained 6 bases not matched to a gene. This CDR3 region has 14 residues. The CDR3 protein is CASSQGTVQNIQYF. The CDR3, as DNA: TGTGCCAGCAGCCAAGGGACAGTTCAAAACATTCAGTACTTC.

In DNA form, the CDR3 reads TGTGCCAGCTACCTGACTGGTTACAATGAGCAGTACTTC. Translated: CASYLTGYNEQYF. This chain joins TRBV27 and TRBJ2-1; D not certain. The J call may be incorrect, as the DNA end agrees better with TRBJ2-7. Germline assignment: CDR1 MNHEY and CDR2 SMNVEV (reference sequence). CDR3 length equals 13 residues.

The genes are TRBV7-2 and TRBJ2-1, with D hard to call. Deletions cut 2 bases from V and 0 bases from J, with 23 bases between. This CDR3 is built from 20 residues. The germline gives CDR1 SGHTA, CDR2 FQGNSA. CDR3 sequence (DNA): TGTGCCAGCAGCTTAATTGCCGGCCGCCCGATAATGAGCTCCTACAATGAGCAGTTCTTC. This encodes CASSLIAGRPIMSSYNEQFF.

In DNA, the CDR3 is TGCAGCGTTGAAGATAAGACGGTACCTGGCACAGATACGCAGTATTTT. As protein: CSVEDKTVPGTDTQYF. The chain uses TRBV29-1 and TRBJ2-3; no reliable D call. The germline V gene encodes CDR1 SQVTM and CDR2 ANQGSEA. Trimming shortened V by 0 bases and J by 1 base, and 14 bases separated the two germline ends. The CDR3 covers 16 residues.

The chain is built from TRBV5-1 and TRBJ2-7; possible D gene TRBD1, 7 bases. The V end was cut by 0 bases, the J end by 6 bases, with 13 bases between. Germline values: CDR1 SGHRS, CDR2 YFSETQ. The CDR3 covers 14 residues. The DNA for the CDR3 is TGCGCCAGCAGCTTGGTCAGGGGGGAGGTCGAGCAGTACTTC. Translation gives CASSLVRGEVEQYF.